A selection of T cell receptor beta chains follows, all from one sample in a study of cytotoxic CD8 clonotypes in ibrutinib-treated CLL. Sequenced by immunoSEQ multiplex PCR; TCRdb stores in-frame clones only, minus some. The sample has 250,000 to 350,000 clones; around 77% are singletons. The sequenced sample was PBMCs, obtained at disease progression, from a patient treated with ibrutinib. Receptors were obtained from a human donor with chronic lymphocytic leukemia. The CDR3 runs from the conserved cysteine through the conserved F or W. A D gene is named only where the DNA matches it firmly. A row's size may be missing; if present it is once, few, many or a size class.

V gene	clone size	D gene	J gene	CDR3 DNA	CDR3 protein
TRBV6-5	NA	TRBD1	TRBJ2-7	TGTGCCACTCGTGGTACCGGGACAGGGTCCCACGAGCAGTACTTC	CATRGTGTGSHEQYF
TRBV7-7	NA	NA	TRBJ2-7	TGTGCCAGCAGCCCAACACAGGATACCTACGAGCAGTACTTC	CASSPTQDTYEQYF
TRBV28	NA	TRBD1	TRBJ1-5	TGTGCCAGCAGTTTCGGGACAGGGCCCCATCGACCCCAGCATTTT	CASSFGTGPHRPQHF
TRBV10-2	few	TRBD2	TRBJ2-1	TGCGCCAGCAGTGAGGGGAGGGGATGGGAGCAGTTCTTC	CASSEGRGWEQFF
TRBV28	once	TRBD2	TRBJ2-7	TGTGCCAGCAGCCTGGGACTAGCGTACGAGCAGTACTTC	CASSLGLAYEQYF
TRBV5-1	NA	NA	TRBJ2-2	TGCGCCAGCAGCTTGCTCGGGGCCCCTCACCTCAGCGTCGAGGAGCTGTTTTTT	CASSLLGAPHLSVEELFF
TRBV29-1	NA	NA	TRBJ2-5	TGCAGCGTTGGGACATACCTGGGGGAGACCCAGTACTTC	CSVGTYLGETQYF
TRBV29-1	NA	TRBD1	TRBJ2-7	TGCAGCGTTGCCTGGGACAGGACCTCCTACGAGCAGTACTTC	CSVAWDRTSYEQYF
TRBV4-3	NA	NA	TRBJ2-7	TGCGCCAGCAGCCAAGAGTTCAGCTCCTACGAGCAGTACTTC	CASSQEFSSYEQYF
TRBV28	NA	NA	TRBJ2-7	TGTGCCAGCAGTTTGATCGGTGCAGGGACCTCGTCCGAGCAGTACTTC	CASSLIGAGTSSEQYF
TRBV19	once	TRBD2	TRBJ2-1	TGTGCCAGTAGTATCCGGACTAGCGGGAGTCTAAACCAGTTCTTC	CASSIRTSGSLNQFF
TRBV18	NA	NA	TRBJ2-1	TGTGCCAGCTCAGCAATCGAGCAGGAGCAGTTCTTC	CASSAIEQEQFF
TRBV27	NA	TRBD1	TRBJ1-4	TGTGCCAGCAGGGGTACAGGGGGCAATGAAAAACTGTTTTTT	CASRGTGGNEKLFF
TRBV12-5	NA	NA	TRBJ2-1	TGTGCTAGTGGTTTGGCCCTCGGACTACCCGGGAATGAGCAGTTCTTC	CASGLALGLPGNEQFF
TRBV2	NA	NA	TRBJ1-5	TGTGCCAGCAGGGGATCGACAGAGCCCCAGCATTTT	CASRGSTEPQHF
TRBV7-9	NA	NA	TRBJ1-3	TGTGCCAGCAGCTTCACGGGTTTCGGAAACACCATATATTTT	CASSFTGFGNTIYF